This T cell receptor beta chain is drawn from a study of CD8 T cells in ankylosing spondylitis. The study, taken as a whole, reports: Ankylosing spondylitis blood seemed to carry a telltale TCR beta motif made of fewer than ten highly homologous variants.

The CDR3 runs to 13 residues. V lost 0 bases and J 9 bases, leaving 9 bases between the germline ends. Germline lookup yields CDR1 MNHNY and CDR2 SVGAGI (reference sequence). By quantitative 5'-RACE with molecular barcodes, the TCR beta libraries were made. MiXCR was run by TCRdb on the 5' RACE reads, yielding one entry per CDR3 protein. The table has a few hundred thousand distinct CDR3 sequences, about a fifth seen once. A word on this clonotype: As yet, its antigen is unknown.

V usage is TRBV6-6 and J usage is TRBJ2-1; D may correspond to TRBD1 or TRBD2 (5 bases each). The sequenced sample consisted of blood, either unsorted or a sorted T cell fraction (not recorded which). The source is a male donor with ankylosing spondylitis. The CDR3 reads CASSYSTGTEQFF. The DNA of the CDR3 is TGTGCCAGCAGTTACTCGACGGGGACTGAGCAGTTCTTC.